The 24 T cell receptor beta chains reported below all come from one sample, sequenced in a study of blood T cell repertoires in COVID-19. TCRdb's table, derived via immunoSEQ multiplex PCR, lists solely in-frame clones and lacks some. The sample lists approximately 100,000 clones; more than 70% were seen once. Source material: peripheral blood. All receptors derive from a man aged 65 to 85 with acute or convalescent COVID-19.

This clone was seen a single time. This chain links TRBV6-5 with TRBJ1-2; a possible D gene is TRBD1 (5 bases). V was shortened by 7 bases and J by 13 bases, with 22 bases between the two germline ends. Germline V CDR1 and CDR2: MNHEY, SVGAGI. The CDR3 spans 13 residues. CDR3: CASTKTGGGFLTF. In DNA form, the CDR3 reads TGTGCCAGCACCAAAACCGGTGGGGGGTTCCTCACCTTC.

CDR3 residues: CASSLGRRAPTDTQYF. CDR3 nucleotide sequence: TGTGCCAGCAGCTTGGGCAGGCGGGCCCCCACAGATACGCAGTATTTT. The chain joins TRBV11-3 to TRBJ2-3, with D perhaps TRBD2 (5 bases). Trimming cost V 3 bases and J 2 bases, with 15 bases left between them. Germline V gene lookup returns CDR1 SGHNT and CDR2 YENEEA. The length of the CDR3 is 16 residues.

This chain connects TRBV29-1 to TRBJ2-2, with D perhaps TRBD1 (5 bases). Germline CDR1 reads SQVTM; CDR2 reads ANQGSEA. CDR3 size: 12 residues. V was clipped by 5 bases and J by 4 bases, with 8 bases between them. CDR3 in DNA: TGCAGCGTTCAGGGTAGCACCGGGGAGCTGTTTTTT. Its protein product is CSVQGSTGELFF.

This sequence joins TRBV15 and TRBJ1-4, with D maybe TRBD1 (5 bases). Per germline, CDR1 LNHNV and CDR2 YYDKDF (reference sequence). The CDR3 runs to 13 residues. Trimming pared 1 base from V and 7 bases from J, leaving 7 bases between. The CDR3 coding sequence is TGTGCCACCAGCAGAGTAAGGGGTGAAAAACTGTTTTTT. It codes for CATSRVRGEKLFF. Together with reference TRBV15 and TRBJ1-4, the CDR3 gives the full variable domain: DAMVIQNPRYQVTQFGKPVTLSCSQTLNHNVMYWYQQKSSQAPKLLFHYYDKDFNNEADTPDNFQSRRPNTSFCFLDIRSPGLGDTAMYLCATSRVRGEKLFFGSGTQLSVL.

The chain has TRBV14 and TRBJ2-7, with TRBD1 as a possible D gene (5 bases). The CDR3 spans 12 residues. Germline CDR1 is SGHDN and CDR2 is FVKESK. V lost 4 bases and J 6 bases, leaving 10 bases between the germline ends. CDR3 amino acids: CASSPKGFEQYF. The CDR3 nucleotides are TGTGCCAGCAGCCCGAAGGGGTTCGAGCAGTACTTC. Together with reference TRBV14 and TRBJ2-7, the CDR3 gives the full variable domain: EAGVTQFPSHSVIEKGQTVTLRCDPISGHDNLYWYRRVMGKEIKFLLHFVKESKQDESGMPNNRFLAERTGGTYSTLKVQPAELEDSGVYFCASSPKGFEQYFGPGTRLTVT.

V gene TRBV28 combines with J gene TRBJ2-3; TRBD2 matches 9 bases. The J segment lost 5 bases and the V segment lost 9 bases, leaving 18 bases of the junction unmatched. CDR1 MDHEN and CDR2 SYDVKM come from the germline V gene. The CDR3 totals 17 residues. The CDR3 DNA sequence: TGTGCCAGTCCTACTAGCGGGCACGCCCGGGCGATAGATACGCAGTATTTT. This gives the protein CASPTSGHARAIDTQYF.

This clone was recorded a few times. The rearrangement joins TRBV2 to TRBJ2-7, with 11 bases aligning to TRBD2. J lost 6 bases, V lost 7 bases, and 8 bases had no gene match. The CDR3 is 14 amino acids. CDR1 is SNHLY, CDR2 FYNNEI, per germline. The CDR3 region has the DNA TGTGCCAGCAACCTTAGCGGGAGGGGTACCGAGCAGTACTTC. Translated, it gives CASNLSGRGTEQYF.

This chain connects TRBV5-5 to TRBJ2-1; D might be TRBD1 (6 bases). The V gene lost 4 bases and the J gene lost 12 bases, with 26 bases spanning the gap. The CDR3 contains 16 residues. Germline loops: CDR1 SGHKS, CDR2 YYEKEE (reference sequence). CDR3 sequence: CASSVPGQGSRRGQFF. CDR3 coding DNA: TGTGCCAGCAGCGTCCCGGGACAAGGGTCGAGACGGGGGCAGTTCTTC.

This clone was observed a handful of times. The J gene is TRBJ2-7, the V gene TRBV5-4, with D possibly being TRBD2 (6 bases). Germline V gene lookup returns CDR1 SGHNT and CDR2 YYREEE (reference sequence). V gave up 4 bases and J gave up 2 bases, with 7 bases separating them. There are 12 residues in the CDR3. The CDR3 protein is CASSGLTYEQYF. CDR3 nucleotide sequence: TGTGCCAGCAGCGGACTAACCTACGAGCAGTACTTC.

Notes on this clone: The sample carries other DNA sequences with the same CDR3. The genes are TRBV29-1 and TRBJ2-7, with 9 bases matching TRBD2. CDR3 size: 13 residues. The V gene end was trimmed by 6 bases and the J gene end by 2 bases; junction bases not matched to a gene: 5. The germline gives CDR1 SQVTM, CDR2 ANQGSEA. For the CDR3, the DNA is TGCAGCGTGGCGGCGGGAGGGCCCTACGAGCAGTACTTC. Its translation: CSVAAGGPYEQYF.

The rearrangement uses TRBV5-6 and TRBJ2-3; TRBD2 might be the D (5 bases). Germline CDR1 SGHDT, CDR2 YYEEEE. With 4 bases removed from V and 4 bases from J, the gap between germline ends came to 13 bases. There are 14 residues in the CDR3. The CDR3 coding sequence is TGTGCCAGCAGCCCAGACGGGATGGCAGATACGCAGTATTTT. It yields the protein CASSPDGMADTQYF.

This chain joins TRBV2 and TRBJ2-5; maybe TRBD1 (5 bases). The CDR3 sequence is 13 residues long. V dropped 5 bases and J dropped 3 bases, with 10 bases sitting between them. From germline, CDR1 is SNHLY and CDR2 FYNNEI. The CDR3 coding sequence is TGTGCCAGCAGTTTCGACAGAAAAGAGACCCAGTACTTC. Encoded protein: CASSFDRKETQYF.

The chain joins TRBV24-1 to TRBJ2-2; 8 nucleotides agree with TRBD1. The CDR3 has 15 amino acids. V was clipped by 7 bases and J by 2 bases; unmatched bases: 5. Germline CDR1 is KGHDR and CDR2 is SFDVKD. The CDR3 protein is CATRDDRGNTGELFF. The CDR3, as DNA: TGTGCCACCAGGGACGACAGGGGAAACACCGGGGAGCTGTTTTTT.

This clone was seen only a few times. The chain's CDR3 is CASSQDWSQFKPFF. The CDR3 DNA follows: TGTGCCAGCAGCCAAGATTGGTCGCAGTTCAAACCTTTCTTT. The rearrangement uses TRBV4-2 and TRBJ1-1, with D uncertain. V lost 0 bases and J 12 bases, leaving 17 bases between the germline ends. The germline V gene encodes CDR1 LGHNA and CDR2 YNFKEQ. The CDR3 is 14 residues long.

The CDR3 region is CASSQIGGTSYQETQYF. The CDR3 coding sequence is TGTGCCAGCAGCCAAATCGGCGGGACTAGCTATCAAGAGACCCAGTACTTC. The chain carries TRBV5-4 and TRBJ2-5; 9 nucleotides line up with TRBD2. CDR3 length equals 17 residues. The germline CDR1 and CDR2 sequences are SGHNT and YYREEE (reference sequence). V shed 4 bases, J shed 2 bases, and the junction held 12 bases outside the gene matches.

The gene calls are TRBV29-1 and TRBJ1-5, with D perhaps matching TRBD1 (6 bases). V gave up 4 bases and J gave up 2 bases, with 9 bases separating them. This CDR3 region has 13 residues. CDR1 and CDR2 (germline): SQVTM, ANQGSEA. The CDR3 reads CSVGDNRNQPQHF. The CDR3 DNA reads TGCAGCGTTGGGGACAACCGCAATCAGCCCCAGCATTTT.

This clone appeared a few times. This rearrangement joins TRBV6-5 to TRBJ1-1; TRBD1 agrees at 10 bases. The CDR3 runs 14 residues. The germline CDR1 and CDR2 sequences are MNHEY and SVGAGI. J was trimmed by 5 bases and V by 5 bases; bases with no gene match: 5. CDR3 region: CASSRPDRGTEAFF. In DNA, the CDR3 is TGTGCCAGCAGTCGACCGGACAGGGGGACTGAAGCTTTCTTT.

This clone is medium-sized (0.01 to 0.1%) within its sample. The genes are TRBV9 and TRBJ1-5; no clear D gene. CDR1 SGDLS and CDR2 YYNGEE come from the germline V gene. V was shortened by 0 bases and J by 5 bases, with 9 bases between the two germline ends. The CDR3 is 14 residues long. The DNA for the CDR3 is TGTGCCAGCAGCGTAGGCGCGTATGATCAGCCCCAGCATTTT. Amino acid sequence: CASSVGAYDQPQHF.

The chain couples TRBV28 to TRBJ2-7; 7 bases agree with TRBD1. The CDR3 is made up of 15 amino acids. J was trimmed by 2 bases and V by 5 bases; bases with no gene match: 9. Germline V lookup: CDR1 MDHEN, CDR2 SYDVKM. CDR3 coding DNA: TGTGCCAGCAGTCCCCCAGCAGGGGGAACCTACGAGCAGTACTTC. Its protein is CASSPPAGGTYEQYF. Filled out from reference TRBV28 and TRBJ2-7, the complete variable domain reads DVKVTQSSRYLVKRTGEKVFLECVQDMDHENMFWYRQDPGLGLRLIYFSYDVKMKEKGDIPEGYSVSREKKERFSLILESASTNQTSMYLCASSPPAGGTYEQYFGPGTRLTVT.

The rearrangement joins TRBV11-2 to TRBJ2-7, with D tentatively TRBD2 (6 bases). This CDR3 has 14 residues. The V end lost 3 bases, the J end lost 3 bases, and 12 bases lay between the germline ends. Germline CDR1 reads SGHAT; CDR2 reads FQNNGV. CDR3 loop: CASSFFGGGYEQYF. The CDR3 DNA reads as TGTGCCAGCAGCTTTTTCGGGGGAGGCTACGAGCAGTACTTC. The variable domain in full, completed from reference TRBV11-2 and TRBJ2-7, reads EAGVAQSPRYKIIEKRQSVAFWCNPISGHATLYWYQQILGQGPKLLIQFQNNGVVDDSQLPKDRFSAERLKGVDSTLKIQPAKLEDSAVYLCASSFFGGGYEQYFGPGTRLTVT.

This chain joins TRBV6-5 and TRBJ2-7; tentative D call: TRBD2 (6 bases). Germline loops: CDR1 MNHEY, CDR2 SVGAGI. Trimming took off 8 bases at V and 4 bases at J, with 12 bases between the two ends. This CDR3 comprises 12 residues. The CDR3 is CASGGIRYEQYF. CDR3 DNA sequence: TGTGCCAGCGGCGGGATTAGATACGAGCAGTACTTC.

The chain combines TRBV10-3 with TRBJ2-1, with 15 bases aligning to TRBD2. Germline loops: CDR1 ENHRY, CDR2 SYGVKD. The CDR3 covers 18 residues. The V and J ends lost 0 bases and 5 bases, in that order; junction bases with no gene match: 5. In DNA form, the CDR3 reads TGTGCCATCAGTGAGTCCTGGACTAGCGGGAGGGCCCACAATGAGCAGTTCTTC. Translated, it gives CAISESWTSGRAHNEQFF.

The chain links TRBV5-6 to TRBJ1-6; D is ambiguous. This CDR3 has 16 amino acids. Trimming took 0 bases from V and 0 from J, leaving 7 bases between them. CDR1 is SGHDT and CDR2 is YYEEEE in the germline V gene. The CDR3: CASSLVADSYNSPLHF. The CDR3 DNA reads as TGTGCCAGCAGCTTGGTCGCAGACTCCTATAATTCACCCCTCCACTTT.

The CDR3 is CASSIQQGMRGYTF. CDR3 DNA: TGTGCCAGCAGTATACAACAGGGAATGAGGGGCTACACCTTC. This chain joins TRBV6-5 and TRBJ1-2, with a weak D call TRBD1 (6 bases). From germline, CDR1 is MNHEY and CDR2 SVGAGI. V dropped 5 bases and J dropped 8 bases, with 18 bases sitting between them. This CDR3 is 14 amino acids long.